A selection of T cell receptor beta chains follows, all from one sample in a study of graft-versus-host responses after intestinal transplantation. Some clones are missing from TCRdb's copy, which holds only in-frame ones; the method was immunoSEQ multiplex PCR. This sample has approximately 97,000 clones, with 91% found just once. These receptors have no known antigen. The source material was unstimulated CD4+ T cells sorted from spleen or lymph node cells, sampled before transplant. The origin of the receptors is a human donor who was the organ donor for an intestinal transplant. CDR3s leave out the opening cysteine and the closing phenylalanine or tryptophan.

v_gene	j_gene	CDR3aa
TRBV7-9	TRBJ1-1	ASSLRLDRVNTEAF
TRBV4-1	TRBJ1-5	ASSPLGGGPGGNQPQH
TRBV18	TRBJ1-5	ASSGDRYQPQH
TRBV10-1	TRBJ1-2	ASSEPGQSHYGYT
TRBV7-9	TRBJ2-3	ASSLALMGGTTDTQY
TRBV5-1	TRBJ1-2	ASSSHRGSNYGYT
TRBV6-5	TRBJ1-6	ASSYEDNNSPLH
TRBV5-1	TRBJ1-6	ASSLVGARESPLH
TRBV6-5	TRBJ2-7	ASSYRTGVYEQY
TRBV4-2	TRBJ1-1	ASSQDQRRGAF
TRBV11-3	TRBJ2-1	ASSLGGREGEQF
TRBV6-5	TRBJ2-1	ASSRDRGSNEQF
TRBV19	TRBJ1-5	ASSIRGYSNQPQH
TRBV4-3	TRBJ1-4	ASSQESWYSQGLANEKLF
TRBV5-6	TRBJ2-7	ASSLAGRAAQY
TRBV27	TRBJ2-1	ASSPLLTSSYNEQF
TRBV4-2	TRBJ2-2	ASSRGQGNTGELF
TRBV10-2	TRBJ2-5	ASRGDYQETQY